The 8 T cell receptor beta chains below were found in one sample sequenced in a study of shared clonotypes between healthy human individuals. CD8 cells regarded as naive lacked CD45RO, were positively chosen for CCR7, and omitted terminally differentiated effector memory CD45RA+ cells. Clones were read by immunoSEQ multiplex PCR, and TCRdb kept only the in-frame ones, dropping some. The data hold some 740,000 clones, with approximately 92% observed a single time. The sample taken for sequencing was naive CD8+ T cells sorted from blood. The receptors were gathered from a young man in good health.

The V and J genes are TRBV28 and TRBJ2-7; 10 nucleotides agree with TRBD2. Germline CDR1 reads MDHEN; CDR2 reads SYDVKM. The CDR3 is 15 residues long. V lost 2 bases to trimming and J lost 7 bases; unmatched junction nucleotides: 8. The DNA of the CDR3 is TGTGCCAGCAGTTTAACCAGCGGGAGGGCCGGGGAGCAGTACTTC. It specifies CASSLTSGRAGEQYF.

The CDR3 DNA sequence: TGTGCCAGCAGCACAAGGACTAGCGGGAGCTATGAGCAGTTCTTC. It is translated as CASSTRTSGSYEQFF. V gene TRBV7-9 combines with J gene TRBJ2-1; 13 bases fit TRBD2. The CDR3 totals 15 residues. The junction had 6 bases not matched to a gene; V was cut back by 5 bases and J by 8 bases. Germline V gene data show CDR1 as SEHNR and CDR2 as FQNEAQ (reference sequence).

A single count supports this clone. The chain uses TRBV6-5 and TRBJ1-2, with D possibly TRBD1 on 6 matching bases. CDR3 size: 15 residues. The V gene lost 5 bases and the J gene lost 5 bases, with 18 bases spanning the gap. CDR1 is MNHEY and CDR2 is SVGAGI in the germline V gene. The CDR3 bases are TGTGCCAGCAGTAAGCGGACAGATGTTGGGTATGGCTACACCTTC. This translates into CASSKRTDVGYGYTF.

The chain combines TRBV4-3 with TRBJ2-1; 8 positions match TRBD1. The CDR3 consists of 17 residues. Germline V gene lookup returns CDR1 LGHNA and CDR2 YSLEER. Trimming removed 0 bases from V and 0 bases from J; junction bases left unmatched: 4. CDR3 sequence: CASSQDLTGGSYNEQFF. In DNA form, the CDR3 reads TGCGCCAGCAGCCAAGATCTTACAGGGGGCTCCTACAATGAGCAGTTCTTC.

The chain employs TRBV4-1 and TRBJ1-2, with a tentative D call TRBD1 (6 bases). Deletions cut 7 bases from V and 5 bases from J, with 17 bases between. CDR1 is MGHRA and CDR2 is YSYEKL in the germline V gene. CDR3 length: 14 amino acids. The CDR3 bases are TGCGCCAGCACCGCGGTTGGGGGCGCGTATGGCTACACCTTC. Its translation: CASTAVGGAYGYTF.

V usage is TRBV5-1 and J usage is TRBJ2-2; 11 bases agree with TRBD2. V shed 0 bases, J shed 2 bases, and the junction held 3 bases outside the gene matches. The CDR3 runs 17 residues. CDR1 SGHRS and CDR2 YFSETQ come from the germline V gene. This CDR3 reads CASSLGLAGINTGELFF. CDR3 coding DNA: TGCGCCAGCAGCTTGGGACTAGCGGGAATAAACACCGGGGAGCTGTTTTTT.

This clone was recorded once. The chain employs TRBV7-8 and TRBJ2-7; D remains unclear. Germline lookup yields CDR1 SGHVS and CDR2 FQNEAQ. The CDR3 runs 14 residues. Trimming shortened V by 5 bases and J by 8 bases, and 19 bases separated the two germline ends. CDR3 sequence (DNA): TGTGCCAGCAGCCCCCCCGGCACGTCCGCCCAGCAGTACTTC. It is translated as CASSPPGTSAQQYF.

V gene TRBV4-3 combines with J gene TRBJ2-1; D gene ambiguous. The germline V gene encodes CDR1 LGHNA and CDR2 YSLEER. Trimming removed 5 bases at V and 0 bases at J, with 8 bases between. The CDR3 is made up of 14 amino acids. The CDR3 is CASSARLSYNEQFF. The CDR3 nucleotides read TGCGCCAGCAGCGCAAGGCTCTCCTACAATGAGCAGTTCTTC.